One sample yielded the 30 T cell receptor beta chains listed below, sequenced in a study of pediatric ulcerative colitis. The repertoire was sequenced with immunoSEQ multiplex PCR; TCRdb's copy has only in-frame clones and lacks some. The sample contains about 36,000 clones, about 80% of which appear only once. The rectum was sampled with one to two pinch biopsies at colonoscopy. Material for sequencing was gut tissue. The receptors come from a boy between 5 and 17 years old with moderate ulcerative colitis.

The V gene is TRBV7-2, the J gene TRBJ1-1; D unresolved. Trimming took off 4 bases at V and 0 bases at J, with 15 bases between the two ends. This CDR3 is built from 16 residues. Germline CDR1 and CDR2: SGHTA and FQGNSA. The CDR3 DNA reads TGTGCCAGCAGCTACGTGGTTGGGTTCATGAACACTGAAGCTTTCTTT. Amino acids: CASSYVVGFMNTEAFF.

V and J are TRBV7-2 and TRBJ1-5, with D hard to call. There are 13 residues in the CDR3. Trimming shortened V by 3 bases and J by 7 bases, and 10 bases separated the two germline ends. The germline CDR1 and CDR2 sequences are SGHTA and FQGNSA. The CDR3 loop reads CASSLRGEQPQHF. The CDR3 DNA reads as TGTGCCAGCAGCTTGCGGGGAGAGCAGCCCCAGCATTTT.

The CDR3 DNA is TGTGCCAGCAGCTTAGTTGGACAGGGGGCGGTGAACACTGAAGCTTTCTTT. Its translation: CASSLVGQGAVNTEAFF. The gene calls are TRBV7-9 and TRBJ1-1; TRBD1 agrees at 11 bases. This CDR3 has 17 residues. Germline CDR1 and CDR2: SEHNR and FQNEAQ (reference sequence). V trimming: 1 base; J trimming: 0 bases; junction bases outside the gene matches: 4.

CDR3 DNA: TGTGCCAGCATCACAGGGTCAGGCTCTGGGGCCAACGTCCTGACTTTC. This sequence encodes CASITGSGSGANVLTF. This chain links TRBV5-4 with TRBJ2-6, with D possibly matching TRBD1 (6 bases). Germline assignment: CDR1 SGHNT and CDR2 YYREEE (reference sequence). The CDR3 loop spans 16 amino acids. Trimming took off 6 bases at V and 0 bases at J, with 13 bases between the two ends.

This clone appeared once. This sequence joins TRBV5-1 and TRBJ2-5; the match to TRBD1 covers 9 bases. Losses at the gene ends were 3 bases for V and 5 bases for J; bases not matched to a gene: 5. Germline V gene lookup returns CDR1 SGHRS and CDR2 YFSETQ. The CDR3 is 14 residues long. The CDR3 protein is CASSSRDRAETQYF. Written as DNA, the CDR3 is TGCGCCAGCAGCTCCCGGGACAGGGCCGAGACCCAGTACTTC.

J is TRBJ1-4 and V is TRBV5-5, with D possibly matching TRBD1 (6 bases). V lost 4 bases to trimming and J lost 4 bases, with 14 bases between them. The CDR3 is 15 amino acids. Germline values: CDR1 SGHKS, CDR2 YYEKEE (reference sequence). The CDR3 loop is CASSRPGHYNEKLFF. The CDR3 DNA is TGTGCCAGCAGCCGGCCGGGACATTATAATGAAAAACTGTTTTTT.

The gene calls are TRBV13 and TRBJ2-7; the D is unclear. CDR1 is PRHDT, CDR2 FYEKMQ, per germline (reference sequence). The CDR3 covers 14 residues. The V end was cut by 5 bases, the J end by 2 bases, with 13 bases between. CDR3 residues: CASSQVGEPYEQYF. The CDR3 DNA reads TGTGCCAGCAGCCAGGTTGGGGAACCCTACGAGCAGTACTTC.

V usage is TRBV15 and J usage is TRBJ2-2; D remains ambiguous. Germline loops: CDR1 LNHNV, CDR2 YYDKDF (reference sequence). V gave up 0 bases and J gave up 4 bases, with 6 bases separating them. The CDR3 loop spans 14 amino acids. The CDR3 loop is CATSRESSTGELFF. The CDR3 nucleotides are TGTGCCACCAGCAGAGAAAGCAGCACCGGGGAGCTGTTTTTT.

The chain recombines TRBV4-3 with TRBJ2-1, with unresolved D. The germline CDR1 and CDR2 sequences are LGHNA and YSLEER. Trimming pared 3 bases from V and 10 bases from J, leaving 13 bases between. The CDR3 extends over 13 amino acids. The CDR3 coding sequence is TGCGCCAGCAGCCATTTAGCCTCCAGAGAGCAGTTCTTC. Translation: CASSHLASREQFF.

This rearrangement joins TRBV4-3 to TRBJ1-4; D gene unclear. The CDR3 sequence is 17 residues long. Germline V gives CDR1 LGHNA, CDR2 YSLEER. V lost 0 bases to trimming and J lost 0 bases, with 11 bases between them. The CDR3, as DNA: TGCGCCAGCAGCCAAGATTGGTCCGGTGCAACTAATGAAAAACTGTTTTTT. Encoded protein: CASSQDWSGATNEKLFF.

The rearrangement joins TRBV28 to TRBJ2-7; TRBD1 matches at 8 bases. This CDR3 spans 14 amino acids. The V segment lost 5 bases and the J segment 1 base; nucleotides outside the gene matches: 4. The germline V gene has CDR1 MDHEN and CDR2 SYDVKM. This CDR3 is CASSVHRGSYEQYF. CDR3 DNA sequence: TGTGCCAGCAGTGTCCACAGGGGGTCCTACGAGCAGTACTTC.

This clone appeared once. CDR3 amino acids: CASRRLKDTRGYTF. As DNA, the CDR3 is TGTGCCAGCAGACGACTGAAGGACACCAGGGGATACACCTTC. The rearrangement joins TRBV6-5 to TRBJ1-2; the D gene is possibly TRBD1 (6 bases). In germline, CDR1 is MNHEY, CDR2 SVGAGI. The CDR3 covers 14 residues. The V and J ends lost 6 bases and 11 bases respectively, with 22 bases between them.

This sequence joins TRBV29-1 and TRBJ2-2; D might be TRBD1 or TRBD2, each matching 5 bases. The CDR3 consists of 13 residues. Trimming left V 3 bases short and J 5 bases short, with 10 bases between. Germline loops: CDR1 SQVTM, CDR2 ANQGSEA. CDR3 sequence: CSVDSGLTGELFF. The DNA of the CDR3 is TGCAGCGTTGATTCGGGGCTGACCGGGGAGCTGTTTTTT.

The CDR3: CASTMERGGRYEQYF. CDR3 sequence (DNA): TGTGCCAGTACGATGGAGCGGGGGGGGAGATACGAGCAGTACTTC. The chain employs TRBV2 and TRBJ2-7; 10 bases are a match to TRBD2. Trimming cost V 9 bases and J 4 bases; bases outside gene matches: 12. The CDR3 totals 15 residues. The germline V gene has CDR1 SNHLY and CDR2 FYNNEI.

The chain recombines TRBV10-3 with TRBJ2-7; no clear D gene. Germline loops: CDR1 ENHRY, CDR2 SYGVKD. There are 13 residues in the CDR3. V lost 3 bases, J lost 2 bases, and 8 bases lay in between. CDR3: CAISDSHTYEQYF. In nucleotides, the CDR3 is TGTGCCATCAGTGACTCCCATACCTACGAGCAGTACTTC.

This rearrangement joins TRBV30 to TRBJ1-1; no firm D call. The V end lost 5 bases, the J end lost 1 base, and 5 bases lay between the germline ends. The CDR3 is 11 residues long. The germline V gene has CDR1 GTSNPN and CDR2 SVGIG (reference sequence). CDR3: CAWDRNTEAFF. In DNA, the CDR3 is TGTGCCTGGGATCGGAACACTGAAGCTTTCTTT. The whole variable domain, remainder taken from reference TRBV30 and TRBJ1-1, is SQTIHQWPATLVQPVGSPLSLECTVEGTSNPNLYWYRQAAGRGLQLLFYSVGIGQISSEVPQNLSASRPQDRQFILSSKKLLLSDSGFYLCAWDRNTEAFFGQGTRLTVV.

V usage is TRBV19 and J usage is TRBJ2-7, with TRBD1 matching 10 bases. The CDR3 is made up of 15 amino acids. After removal of 4 bases from V and 2 bases from J, the junction contained 5 bases not matched to a gene. Germline CDR1 and CDR2: LNHDA and SQIVND (reference sequence). The CDR3 region has the DNA TGTGCCAGTAGTACCGGGACAGGGGCCCCCTACGAGCAGTACTTC. Its translation: CASSTGTGAPYEQYF.

The chain links TRBV11-3 to TRBJ2-1, with D unclear. The CDR3 is 15 residues long. V lost 7 bases to trimming and J lost 3 bases, with 16 bases between them. CDR1 is SGHNT, CDR2 YENEEA, per germline. The CDR3 coding sequence is TGTGCCAGCACTCCGGATCGCGCTGGCTACAATGAGCAGTTCTTC. It translates to CASTPDRAGYNEQFF.

CDR3 residues: CASSLGTGELFF. The CDR3 nucleotides read TGTGCCAGCAGTTTGGGCACCGGGGAGCTGTTTTTT. V gene TRBV27 combines with J gene TRBJ2-2; D ambiguous. The CDR3 loop spans 12 amino acids. The germline V gene has CDR1 MNHEY and CDR2 SMNVEV (reference sequence). The germline V and J ends were trimmed by 3 bases and 4 bases, with 3 bases remaining between them.

In this sample, this clone turned up a few times. This chain connects TRBV6-1 to TRBJ1-5; no firm D call. CDR3 length: 13 residues. V was shortened by 5 bases and J by 5 bases, with 10 bases between the two germline ends. Germline V gives CDR1 MNHNS, CDR2 SASEGT. The CDR3 DNA reads TGTGCCAGCAGTCCCCGTAGGGATCAGCCCCAGCATTTT. This gives the protein CASSPRRDQPQHF.

This clone was seen only once. The rearrangement uses TRBV19 and TRBJ2-3; 9 bases agree with TRBD2. Trimming at V came to 3 bases and at J to 4 bases, leaving 8 bases not matched to a gene. The CDR3 covers 16 residues. CDR1 is LNHDA, CDR2 SQIVND, per germline (reference sequence). Written as DNA, the CDR3 is TGTGCCAGTAGTATCGAGGCGGGAGGGCGGTCAGATACGCAGTATTTT. Translating it yields CASSIEAGGRSDTQYF.

This sequence joins TRBV9 and TRBJ2-1; D perhaps matches TRBD1 (6 bases). Looked up from germline, CDR1 is SGDLS and CDR2 is YYNGEE. Trimming cost V 2 bases and J 5 bases, with 11 bases left between them. The CDR3 length is 14 residues. The CDR3 sequence: CASSVERGNNEQFF. CDR3 nucleotide sequence: TGTGCCAGCAGCGTTGAGAGGGGGAACAATGAGCAGTTCTTC.

The chain links TRBV7-2 to TRBJ2-7; 12 bases fit TRBD2. V dropped 1 base and J dropped 5; count of bases not matched to a gene: 6. The germline V gene has CDR1 SGHTA and CDR2 FQGNSA. CDR3 length: 16 residues. The DNA for the CDR3 is TGTGCCAGCAGCTTAGTTGGTCTAGCGGGGGGGAACGAGCAGTACTTC. Encoded protein: CASSLVGLAGGNEQYF.

This sequence joins TRBV7-9 and TRBJ1-2; TRBD1 matches 7 bases. The germline CDR1 and CDR2 sequences are SEHNR and FQNEAQ (reference sequence). Trimming at V came to 4 bases and at J to 3 bases, leaving 20 bases not matched to a gene. This CDR3 contains 19 residues. The CDR3 DNA is TGTGCCAGCAGCTCCGCCATGGGGACAGCCACCCTTTCAGACTATGGCTACACCTTC. As protein: CASSSAMGTATLSDYGYTF.

As DNA, the CDR3 is TGTGCCTGGAGAGGACAGGTTCCCTACACCTTC. The encoded protein is CAWRGQVPYTF. This chain joins TRBV30 and TRBJ1-2, with 7 nucleotides matching TRBD1. This CDR3 spans 11 amino acids. The trim removed 3 bases at V and 10 bases at J, leaving 5 bases unmatched. Germline V gene lookup returns CDR1 GTSNPN and CDR2 SVGIG (reference sequence).

CDR3: CATRITNFEHTEAFF. The CDR3 DNA follows: TGTGCCACCCGAATAACTAACTTTGAGCACACTGAAGCTTTCTTT. V is TRBV10-3 and J is TRBJ1-1; D unresolved. Germline V CDR1 and CDR2: ENHRY, SYGVKD. The CDR3 is 15 amino acids. The V gene lost 10 bases and the J gene lost 3 bases, with 21 bases spanning the gap.

The rearrangement uses TRBV5-4 and TRBJ2-2; TRBD1 agrees at 9 bases. Germline V gene lookup returns CDR1 SGHNT and CDR2 YYREEE (reference sequence). The V and J ends lost 4 bases and 6 bases, in that order; junction bases with no gene match: 10. The CDR3 length is 16 residues. The CDR3 loop is CASSKFQGQGSGELFF. CDR3 nucleotides: TGTGCCAGCAGCAAGTTCCAGGGACAGGGTTCCGGGGAGCTGTTTTTT.

The rearrangement joins TRBV27 to TRBJ2-7; TRBD1 matches at 8 bases. CDR1 and CDR2 (germline): MNHEY, SMNVEV (reference sequence). The CDR3 consists of 14 residues. The V and J ends lost 6 bases and 6 bases, in that order; junction bases with no gene match: 10. CDR3 in DNA: TGTGCCAGCAGAACCGAAATTGACAGGGGCGAGCAGTACTTC. It codes for CASRTEIDRGEQYF.

The chain recombines TRBV6-5 with TRBJ2-7, with TRBD2 identical over 10 bases. CDR3 size: 16 residues. V was clipped by 0 bases and J by 7 bases; unmatched bases: 9. Germline CDR1 reads MNHEY; CDR2 reads SVGAGI. DNA for the CDR3: TGTGCCAGCAGTTACTCGTTAGCTAGCGGGAGAGATGAGCAGTACTTC. The encoded protein is CASSYSLASGRDEQYF.

The V and J genes are TRBV6-5 and TRBJ2-1; 8 bases map to TRBD1. The CDR3 length is 14 residues. The V gene end was trimmed by 2 bases and the J gene end by 7 bases; junction bases not matched to a gene: 4. CDR1 and CDR2 from the germline V gene are MNHEY and SVGAGI. CDR3 amino acids: CASSYDTGGNEQFF. The CDR3 DNA sequence: TGTGCCAGCAGTTACGATACAGGGGGAAATGAGCAGTTCTTC.